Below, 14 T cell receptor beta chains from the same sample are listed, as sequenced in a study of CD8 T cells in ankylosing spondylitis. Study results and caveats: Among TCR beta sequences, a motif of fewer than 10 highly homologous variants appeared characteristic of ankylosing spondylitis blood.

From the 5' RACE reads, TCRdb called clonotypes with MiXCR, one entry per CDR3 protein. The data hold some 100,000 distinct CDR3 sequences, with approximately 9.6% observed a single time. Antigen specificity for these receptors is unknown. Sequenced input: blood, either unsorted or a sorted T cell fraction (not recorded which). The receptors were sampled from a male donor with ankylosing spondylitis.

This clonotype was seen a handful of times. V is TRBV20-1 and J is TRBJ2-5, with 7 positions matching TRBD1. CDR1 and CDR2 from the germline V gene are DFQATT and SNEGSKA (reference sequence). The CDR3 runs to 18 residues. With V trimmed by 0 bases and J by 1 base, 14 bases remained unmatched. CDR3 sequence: CSARDLDRAVDRQETQYF. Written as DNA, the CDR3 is TGCAGTGCTAGAGATCTTGACAGGGCAGTCGACCGCCAAGAGACCCAGTACTTC.

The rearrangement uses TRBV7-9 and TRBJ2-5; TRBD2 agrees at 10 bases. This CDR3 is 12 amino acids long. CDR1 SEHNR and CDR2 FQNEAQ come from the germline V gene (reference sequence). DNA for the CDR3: TGTGGGACTAGCGGTATACAAGAGACCCAGTACTTC. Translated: CGTSGIQETQYF.

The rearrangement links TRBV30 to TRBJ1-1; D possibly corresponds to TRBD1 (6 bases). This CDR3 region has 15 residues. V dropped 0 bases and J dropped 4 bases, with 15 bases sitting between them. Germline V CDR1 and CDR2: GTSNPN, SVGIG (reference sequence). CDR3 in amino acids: CAWSVGVRGFTEAFF. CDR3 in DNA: TGTGCCTGGAGTGTAGGGGTCAGGGGCTTCACTGAAGCTTTCTTT.

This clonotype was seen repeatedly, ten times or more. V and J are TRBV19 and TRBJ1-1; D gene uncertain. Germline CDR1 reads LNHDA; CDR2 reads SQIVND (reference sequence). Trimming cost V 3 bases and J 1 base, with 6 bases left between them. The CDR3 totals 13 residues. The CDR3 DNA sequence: TGTGCCAGTAGTATGAGGCAGAACACTGAAGCTTTCTTT. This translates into CASSMRQNTEAFF. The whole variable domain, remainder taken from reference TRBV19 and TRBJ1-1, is DGGITQSPKYLFRKEGQNVTLSCEQNLNHDAMYWYRQDPGQGLRLIYYSQIVNDFQKGDIAEGYSVSREKKESFPLTVTSAQKNPTAFYLCASSMRQNTEAFFGQGTRLTVV.

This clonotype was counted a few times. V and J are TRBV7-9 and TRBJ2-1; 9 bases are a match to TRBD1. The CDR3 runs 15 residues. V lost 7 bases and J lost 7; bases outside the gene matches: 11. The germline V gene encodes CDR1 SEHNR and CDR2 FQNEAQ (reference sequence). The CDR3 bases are TGTGCCAGCACCATCACCGGGACAGGGAAGAATGAGCAGTTCTTC. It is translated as CASTITGTGKNEQFF. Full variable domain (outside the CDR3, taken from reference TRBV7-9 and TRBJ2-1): DTGVSQNPRHKITKRGQNVTFRCDPISEHNRLYWYRQTLGQGPEFLTYFQNEAQLEKSRLLSDRFSAERPKGSFSTLEIQRTEQGDSAMYLCASTITGTGKNEQFFGPGTRLTVL.

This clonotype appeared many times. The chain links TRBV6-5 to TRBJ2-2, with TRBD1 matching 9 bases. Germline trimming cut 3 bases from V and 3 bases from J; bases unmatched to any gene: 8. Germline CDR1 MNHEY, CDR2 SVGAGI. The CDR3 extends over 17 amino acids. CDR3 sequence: CASSYPGQGVDTGELFF. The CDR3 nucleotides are TGTGCCAGCAGTTATCCGGGACAGGGAGTGGACACCGGGGAGCTGTTTTTT.

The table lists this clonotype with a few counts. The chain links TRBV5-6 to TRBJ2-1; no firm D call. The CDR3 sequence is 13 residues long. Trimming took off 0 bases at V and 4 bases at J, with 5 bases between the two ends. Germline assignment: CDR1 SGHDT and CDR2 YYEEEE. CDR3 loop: CASSLVQYNEQFF. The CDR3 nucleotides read TGTGCCAGCAGCTTGGTTCAGTACAATGAGCAGTTCTTC.

CDR3 nucleotide sequence: TGTGCCAGCAGTCCCGAGAGGACAGACGGTGCTTACGAGCAGTACTTC. This translates into CASSPERTDGAYEQYF. J is TRBJ2-7 and V is TRBV27; maybe TRBD1 (6 bases). The CDR3 spans 16 residues. Trimming pared 5 bases from V and 4 bases from J, leaving 21 bases between. Germline CDR1 MNHEY, CDR2 SMNVEV (reference sequence).

In DNA form, the CDR3 reads TGTGCCAGCAGCTTAGGTCGGGACTACTACAATGAGCAGTTCTTC. Translation gives CASSLGRDYYNEQFF. This chain uses TRBV13 with TRBJ2-1, with 7 bases that match TRBD2. V lost 0 bases to trimming and J lost 3 bases; unmatched junction nucleotides: 2. The CDR3 totals 15 residues. Germline CDR1 and CDR2: PRHDT and FYEKMQ (reference sequence).

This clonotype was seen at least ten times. CDR3 protein: CASSLEREGWNEQFF. In DNA, the CDR3 is TGCGCCAGCAGCTTGGAGCGGGAGGGTTGGAATGAGCAGTTCTTC. The gene calls are TRBV5-1 and TRBJ2-1, with TRBD2 matching over 10 bases. V was clipped by 0 bases and J by 7 bases; unmatched bases: 4. Germline V gives CDR1 SGHRS, CDR2 YFSETQ. The CDR3 is 15 residues long.

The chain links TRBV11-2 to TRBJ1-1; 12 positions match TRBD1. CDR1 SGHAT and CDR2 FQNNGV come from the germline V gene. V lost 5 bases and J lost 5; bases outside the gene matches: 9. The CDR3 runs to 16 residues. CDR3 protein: CASSPGTGGFRTEAFF. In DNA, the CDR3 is TGTGCCAGCAGCCCCGGGACAGGGGGCTTCCGGACTGAAGCTTTCTTT.

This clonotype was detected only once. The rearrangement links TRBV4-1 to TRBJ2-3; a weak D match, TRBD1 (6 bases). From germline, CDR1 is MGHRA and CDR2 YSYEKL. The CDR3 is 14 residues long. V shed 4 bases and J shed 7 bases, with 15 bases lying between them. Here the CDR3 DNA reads TGCGCCAGCAGCCTGGGGGCAGAACTGAATACGCAGTATTTT. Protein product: CASSLGAELNTQYF.

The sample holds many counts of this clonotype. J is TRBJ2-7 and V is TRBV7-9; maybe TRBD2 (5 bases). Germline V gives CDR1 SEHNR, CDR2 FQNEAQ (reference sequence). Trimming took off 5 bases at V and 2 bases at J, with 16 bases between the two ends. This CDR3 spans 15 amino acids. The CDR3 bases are TGTGCCAGCAGCCCCGGACTTAAGATTCCCTACGAGCAGTACGTC. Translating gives CASSPGLKIPYEQYV.

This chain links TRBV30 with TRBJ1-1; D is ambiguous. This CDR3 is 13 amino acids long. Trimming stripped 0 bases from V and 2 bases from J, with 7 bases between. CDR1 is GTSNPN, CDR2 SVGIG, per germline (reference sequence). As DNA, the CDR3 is TGTGCCTGGAGTGTACATAAAAACACTGAAGCTTTCTTT. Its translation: CAWSVHKNTEAFF.